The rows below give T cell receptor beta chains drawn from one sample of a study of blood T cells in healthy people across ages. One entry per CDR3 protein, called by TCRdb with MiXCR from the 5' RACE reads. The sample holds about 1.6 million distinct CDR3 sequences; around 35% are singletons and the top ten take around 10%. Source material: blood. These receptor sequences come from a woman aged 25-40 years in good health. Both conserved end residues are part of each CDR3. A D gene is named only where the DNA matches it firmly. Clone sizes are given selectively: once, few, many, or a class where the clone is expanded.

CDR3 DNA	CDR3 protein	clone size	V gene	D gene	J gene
TGTGCCAGCAGCTGGACAGGGTCAGGGGAGACCCAGTACTTC	CASSWTGSGETQYF	many	TRBV7-9	TRBD1	TRBJ2-5
TGTGCCAGCAGCTTAGATCCGGACAGAATGAACACTGAAGCTTTCTTT	CASSLDPDRMNTEAFF	once	TRBV11-2	-	TRBJ1-1
TGCAGCGTTGAGGCCTGGGGCAGGGCAGCTGGCTACACCTTC	CSVEAWGRAAGYTF	few	TRBV29-1	-	TRBJ1-2
TGCAGTGCTAGCCCCGTCCCGGGACAGGGGGCAGGGGGCTACACCTTC	CSASPVPGQGAGGYTF	few	TRBV20-1	TRBD1	TRBJ1-2
TGTGCCAGCAGCTTTGAAGCGGTGCTATACAATGAGCAGTTCTTC	CASSFEAVLYNEQFF	-	TRBV5-6	-	TRBJ2-1
TGCGCCAGCAGCCGAACTAGCGGGGGGTGGAATACGCAGTATTTT	CASSRTSGGWNTQYF	few	TRBV4-1	TRBD2	TRBJ2-3
TGCGCCAGCAGCTTGTTCGGGACCGCTGGAGATACGCAGTATTTT	CASSLFGTAGDTQYF	few	TRBV5-1	-	TRBJ2-3
TGTGCCAGCAGCAGGACAGGGGATCGCTACGAGCAGTACTTC	CASSRTGDRYEQYF	-	TRBV6-5	TRBD1	TRBJ2-7
TGTGCCAGCAGCGGACAGAACACCGGGGAGCTGTTTTTT	CASSGQNTGELFF	-	TRBV11-2	-	TRBJ2-2
TGCAGTGCTTACCGACAGGGATCCTACGAGCAGTACTTC	CSAYRQGSYEQYF	-	TRBV20-1	TRBD1	TRBJ2-7
TGCGCCAGCAGCTTTTTACCGGACTACGAGCAGTACTTC	CASSFLPDYEQYF	-	TRBV5-1	-	TRBJ2-7
TGTGCCAGCAGTGAGCTAGCGGCCTTCACAGATACGCAGTATTTT	CASSELAAFTDTQYF	few	TRBV2	TRBD2	TRBJ2-3
TGCAGCGTTACCATTTCAGGGTTTCGCGAGCAGTACTTC	CSVTISGFREQYF	few	TRBV29-1	-	TRBJ2-7
TGTGCCATCAGTGAGGTGGCTAGCGGGGTATCCTACAATGAGCAGTTCTTC	CAISEVASGVSYNEQFF	-	TRBV10-3	TRBD2	TRBJ2-1
TGTGCCAGCAGCCAGTGGGGGACCTACGAGCAGTACTTC	CASSQWGTYEQYF	-	TRBV4-2	-	TRBJ2-7
TGCAGTGCTTCGCCCGGGACTGGGCAGTATTTT	CSASPGTGQYF	-	TRBV20-1	-	TRBJ2-3
TGCAGTGCTAGTACACGCCAAGAGACCCAGTACTTC	CSASTRQETQYF	few	TRBV20-1	-	TRBJ2-5
TGTGCCAGCAGCCTACGGCGGACCAACACAGATACGCAGTATTTT	CASSLRRTNTDTQYF	few	TRBV28	-	TRBJ2-3
TGTGCCAGCTCACCACTTTCGCGGGGTGAAGCTTTCTTT	CASSPLSRGEAFF	few	TRBV18	-	TRBJ1-1
TGTGCCAGCAGCCCCCGGGACCGAGAGACCCAGTACTTC	CASSPRDRETQYF	many	TRBV7-6	-	TRBJ2-5
TGCGCCAGCGGGGGGGGATCGGACACCGGGGAGCTGTTTTTT	CASGGGSDTGELFF	-	TRBV5-1	TRBD2	TRBJ2-2
TGCAGTGTCAGGCCAGACTACGAGCAGTACTTC	CSVRPDYEQYF	few	TRBV20-1	-	TRBJ2-7
TGTGCCAGCAGCCCGGGTCGGGGAGCGGGGTACCAAGAGACCCAGTACTTC	CASSPGRGAGYQETQYF	once	TRBV7-2	TRBD2	TRBJ2-5
TGCAGTGCTAGAGCCCCGTACACAGATACGCAGTATTTT	CSARAPYTDTQYF	-	TRBV20-1	-	TRBJ2-3
TGTGCCAGCAGCTTGGCCGCGGCAGCCCCTAACTATGGCTACACCTTC	CASSLAAAAPNYGYTF	-	TRBV5-6	-	TRBJ1-2
TGTGCCAGCAGCTTTACGGGACAGGGAACCGAGCAGTACTTC	CASSFTGQGTEQYF	-	TRBV7-2	TRBD1	TRBJ2-7
TGTGCCAGCGGACGACAGGGGGCTAAAGATACGCAGTATTTT	CASGRQGAKDTQYF	-	TRBV9	TRBD1	TRBJ2-3
TGTGCCAGCAGCGCCGAGGCAGGGGGCTCGGTTGGGGCCAACGTCCTGACTTTC	CASSAEAGGSVGANVLTF	-	TRBV9	TRBD1	TRBJ2-6
TGTGCCACCACTCACACAGATACGCAGTATTTT	CATTHTDTQYF	few	TRBV27	-	TRBJ2-3
TGTGCCAGCAGCGTCGGGACAATTGGATACAATGAGCAGTTCTTC	CASSVGTIGYNEQFF	-	TRBV9	-	TRBJ2-1
TGTGCCAGCAGCCACCGGGCCAGGGCCGGGGAGCAGTTCTTC	CASSHRARAGEQFF	-	TRBV3-1	-	TRBJ2-1
TGCAGTGCTAGAGATAAGCGGGGGACCCAAGAGACCCAGTACTTC	CSARDKRGTQETQYF	-	TRBV20-1	TRBD2	TRBJ2-5
TGCAGTGCTAGAGCGGGACTAGCTCCGCAGTATTTT	CSARAGLAPQYF	-	TRBV20-1	TRBD2	TRBJ2-3
TGCAGTGCTAGAGGAGGGACCACCGCGACCTACAATGAGCAGTTCTTC	CSARGGTTATYNEQFF	-	TRBV20-1	-	TRBJ2-1
TGTGCCAGCAGCAGAGCGAGAGGGGGCCCTGGATCCTATGGCTACACCTTC	CASSRARGGPGSYGYTF	-	TRBV9	TRBD1	TRBJ1-2
TGTGCCAGCAGTTTAGGGGTAGCGGGATTCAATGAGCAGTTCTTC	CASSLGVAGFNEQFF	few	TRBV27	TRBD2	TRBJ2-1
TGTGCCAGCAGTCTAGCGGGAGTAGAGCAGTTCTTC	CASSLAGVEQFF	many	TRBV12-3/TRBV12-4	TRBD2	TRBJ2-1
TGCAGTGCTAAAGACTTAAGCTACGAGCAGTACTTC	CSAKDLSYEQYF	-	TRBV20-1	-	TRBJ2-7
TGTGCCAGCAGCCGAAGCGGGGGGACTACAGATACGCAGTATTTT	CASSRSGGTTDTQYF	many	TRBV5-6	TRBD2	TRBJ2-3
TGCAGTGTGATTCCGGGACAGGGACGAGAGACCCAGTACTTC	CSVIPGQGRETQYF	-	TRBV20-1	TRBD1	TRBJ2-5
TGTGCCAGCAGCCCTGGGGGCAACTCTGGGGCCAACGTCCTGACTTTC	CASSPGGNSGANVLTF	many	TRBV4-2	-	TRBJ2-6
TGCGCCAGCAGCCAGATGGGACAGGGGGCTAGATTTGAGCAGTACTTC	CASSQMGQGARFEQYF	few	TRBV4-1	TRBD1	TRBJ2-7
TGCAGTGCTTCTCGACTACCCGGCGAGCAGTACTTC	CSASRLPGEQYF	few	TRBV20-1	-	TRBJ2-7
TGTGCCACCAGTGAGACAGGAGCCTCCTACGAGCAGTACTTC	CATSETGASYEQYF	-	TRBV24-1	-	TRBJ2-7
TGTGCCAGCAGCTTAATGAGGGGTAGATCCTACGAGCAGTACTTC	CASSLMRGRSYEQYF	few	TRBV7-9	-	TRBJ2-7
TGTGCCAGCAGCGCCTCCGACTATTCCGGCGGGGAGCTGTTTTTT	CASSASDYSGGELFF	-	TRBV9	-	TRBJ2-2
TGCGCCAGCACCTCAGGGACTAGCGGGGGCTATTCCTACGAGCAGTACTTC	CASTSGTSGGYSYEQYF	few	TRBV5-1	TRBD2	TRBJ2-7
TGTGCCAGCAGCACGCCCTTAAGGTCTCCTGAAGCTTTCTTT	CASSTPLRSPEAFF	-	TRBV7-9	-	TRBJ1-1
TGTGCCACTTATCCCGGGACTAGCGGGGATTACAATGAGCAGTTCTTC	CATYPGTSGDYNEQFF	-	TRBV5-5	TRBD2	TRBJ2-1
TGCAGTGCTAGAGGGGGAGCGGACGGCACAGATACGCAGTATTTT	CSARGGADGTDTQYF	-	TRBV20-1	-	TRBJ2-3
TGTGCCAGCAGCGCCCCCTATGGCGGGGCGACCTACAATGAGCAGTTCTTC	CASSAPYGGATYNEQFF	-	TRBV9	-	TRBJ2-1
TGTGCCAGCAGTTCGGACAGGGTGGGCAATCAGCCCCAGCATTTT	CASSSDRVGNQPQHF	few	TRBV7-9	TRBD1	TRBJ1-5
TGTGCCAGCAGCTTAGCCGGCGGGGAGGGCTACGAGCAGTACTTC	CASSLAGGEGYEQYF	-	TRBV7-8	TRBD2	TRBJ2-7
TGTGCCAGCAGTGAACAACTAGCATCGGTCAATGAGCAGTTCTTC	CASSEQLASVNEQFF	-	TRBV2	-	TRBJ2-1